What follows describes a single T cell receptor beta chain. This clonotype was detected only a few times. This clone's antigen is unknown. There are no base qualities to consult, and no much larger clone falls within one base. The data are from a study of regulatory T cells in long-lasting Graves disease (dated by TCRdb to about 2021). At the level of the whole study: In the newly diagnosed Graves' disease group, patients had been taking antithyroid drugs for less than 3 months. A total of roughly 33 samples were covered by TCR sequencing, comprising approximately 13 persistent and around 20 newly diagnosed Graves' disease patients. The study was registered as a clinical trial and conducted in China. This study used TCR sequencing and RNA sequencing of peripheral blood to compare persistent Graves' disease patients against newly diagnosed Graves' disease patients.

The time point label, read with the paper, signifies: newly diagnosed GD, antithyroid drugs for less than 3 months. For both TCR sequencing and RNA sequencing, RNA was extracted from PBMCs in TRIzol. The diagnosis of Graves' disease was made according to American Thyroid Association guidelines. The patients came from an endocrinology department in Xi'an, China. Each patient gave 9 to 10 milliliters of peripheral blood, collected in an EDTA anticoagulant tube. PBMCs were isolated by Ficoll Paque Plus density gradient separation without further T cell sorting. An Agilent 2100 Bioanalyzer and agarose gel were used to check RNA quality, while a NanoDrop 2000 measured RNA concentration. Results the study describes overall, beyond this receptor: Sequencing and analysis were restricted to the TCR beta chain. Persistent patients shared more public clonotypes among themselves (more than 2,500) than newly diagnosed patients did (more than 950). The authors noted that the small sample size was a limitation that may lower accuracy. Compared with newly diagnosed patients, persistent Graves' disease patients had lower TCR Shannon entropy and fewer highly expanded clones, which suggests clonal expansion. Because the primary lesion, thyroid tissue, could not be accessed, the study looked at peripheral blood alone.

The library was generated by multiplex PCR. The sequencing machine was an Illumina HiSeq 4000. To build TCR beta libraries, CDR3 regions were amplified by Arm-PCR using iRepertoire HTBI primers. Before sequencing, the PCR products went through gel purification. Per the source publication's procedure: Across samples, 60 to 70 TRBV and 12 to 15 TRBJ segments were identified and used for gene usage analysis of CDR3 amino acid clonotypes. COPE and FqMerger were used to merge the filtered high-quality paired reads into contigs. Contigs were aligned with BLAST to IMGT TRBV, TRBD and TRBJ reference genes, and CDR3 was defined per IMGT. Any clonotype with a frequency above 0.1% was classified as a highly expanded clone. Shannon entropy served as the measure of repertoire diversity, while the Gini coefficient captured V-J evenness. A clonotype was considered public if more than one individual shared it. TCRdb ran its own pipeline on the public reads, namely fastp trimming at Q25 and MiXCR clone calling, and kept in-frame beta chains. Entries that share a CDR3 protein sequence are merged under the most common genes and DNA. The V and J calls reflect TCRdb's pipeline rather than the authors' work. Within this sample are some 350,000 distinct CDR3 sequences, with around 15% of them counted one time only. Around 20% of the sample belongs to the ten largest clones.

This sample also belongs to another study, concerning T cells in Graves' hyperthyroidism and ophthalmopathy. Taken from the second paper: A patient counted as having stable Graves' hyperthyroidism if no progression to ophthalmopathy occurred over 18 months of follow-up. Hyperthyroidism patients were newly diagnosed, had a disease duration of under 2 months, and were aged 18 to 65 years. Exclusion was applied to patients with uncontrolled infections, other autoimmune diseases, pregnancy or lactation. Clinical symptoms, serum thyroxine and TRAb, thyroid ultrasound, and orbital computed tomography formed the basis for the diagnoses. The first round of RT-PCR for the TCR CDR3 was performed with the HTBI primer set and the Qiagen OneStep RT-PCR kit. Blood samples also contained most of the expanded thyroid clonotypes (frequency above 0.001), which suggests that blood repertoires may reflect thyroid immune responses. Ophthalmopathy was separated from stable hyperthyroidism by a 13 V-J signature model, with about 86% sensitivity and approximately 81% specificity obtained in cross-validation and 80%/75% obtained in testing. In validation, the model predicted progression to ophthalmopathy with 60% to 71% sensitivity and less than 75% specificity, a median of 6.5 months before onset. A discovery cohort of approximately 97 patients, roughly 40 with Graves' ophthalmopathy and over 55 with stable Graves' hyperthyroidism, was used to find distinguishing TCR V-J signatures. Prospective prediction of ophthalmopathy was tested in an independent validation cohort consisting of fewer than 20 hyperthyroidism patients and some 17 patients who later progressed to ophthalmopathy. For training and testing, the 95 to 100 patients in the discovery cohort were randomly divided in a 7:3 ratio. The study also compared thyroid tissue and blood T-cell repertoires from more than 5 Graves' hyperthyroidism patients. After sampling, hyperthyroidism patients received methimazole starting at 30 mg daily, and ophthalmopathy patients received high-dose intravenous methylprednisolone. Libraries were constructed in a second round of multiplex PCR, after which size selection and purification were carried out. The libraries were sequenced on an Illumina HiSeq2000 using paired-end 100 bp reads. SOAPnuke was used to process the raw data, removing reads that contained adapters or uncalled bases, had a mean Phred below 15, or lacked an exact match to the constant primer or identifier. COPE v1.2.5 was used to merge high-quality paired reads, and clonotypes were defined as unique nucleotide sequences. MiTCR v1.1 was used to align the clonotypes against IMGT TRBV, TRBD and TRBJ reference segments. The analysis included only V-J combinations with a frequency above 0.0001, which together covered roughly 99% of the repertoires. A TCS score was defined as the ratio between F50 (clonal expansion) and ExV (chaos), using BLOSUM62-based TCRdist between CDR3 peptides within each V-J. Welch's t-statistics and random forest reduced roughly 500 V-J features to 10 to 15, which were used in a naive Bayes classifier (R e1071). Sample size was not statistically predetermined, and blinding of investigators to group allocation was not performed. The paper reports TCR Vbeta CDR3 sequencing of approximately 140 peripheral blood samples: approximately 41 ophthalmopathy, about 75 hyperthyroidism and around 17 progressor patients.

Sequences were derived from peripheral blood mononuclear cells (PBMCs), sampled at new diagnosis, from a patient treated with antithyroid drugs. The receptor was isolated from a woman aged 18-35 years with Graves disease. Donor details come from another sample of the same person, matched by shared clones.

This receptor carries the CDR3 CASSSPGGAAYKETQYF. The DNA reads TGTGCCAGTAGCTCCCCTGGGGGGGCGGCCTACAAAGAGACCCAGTACTTC. Recombination joined TRBV19 with TRBJ2-5; the D gene is perhaps TRBD2, from 7 matching bases. Measured from the cysteine to the phenylalanine, the CDR3 is 17 residues long. Only the CDR3 region is kept as DNA, spanning 51 bases read in frame from base 1. V is reduced by 6 bases and J by 3 bases, leaving a spacing of 23 bases between them. For CDR1 and CDR2, the germline V gene (reference sequence) lists LNHDA and SQIVND.